This is a list of T cell receptor beta chains from one sample in a study of blood T cells in healthy people across ages. TCRdb reanalysed the 5' RACE reads using MiXCR and keeps one entry per CDR3 protein. The sample includes around 690,000 distinct CDR3 sequences, approximately 59% of them seen just once. The sequenced sample was blood. The receptor source for this set is a man aged 55 to 70 in good health. Each CDR3 is given with its conserved first and last residue. Each record gives: V gene, J gene, clone size, D gene, CDR3 DNA, CDR3 protein. D genes are given only for firm matches. Size tells how often a clone was seen (once, few, many) or the class of an expanded clone, and some rows leave it out.

>TRBV4-1|TRBJ1-1|few|.
TGCGCCAGCAGCCAAGATGGTTTCATGAACACTGAAGCTTTCTTT
CASSQDGFMNTEAFF
>TRBV2|TRBJ1-6|.|.
TGTGCCAGCAGTGAGGGGGTAGGGAGTCAGGGTTCACCCCTCCACTTT
CASSEGVGSQGSPLHF
>TRBV20-1|TRBJ2-1|many|TRBD2
TGCAGTGCTCCATTAGCGGGGGGGCCCTACAATGAGCAGTTCTTC
CSAPLAGGPYNEQFF
>TRBV7-2|TRBJ2-1|few|TRBD2
TGTGCCAGCAGCTTAGGACTAGCGGGGGGGCGCGGTGAGCAGTTCTTC
CASSLGLAGGRGEQFF
>TRBV10-2|TRBJ1-1|.|.
TGCGCCAGCAGGTCAAACGGGGTGAACACTGAAGCTTTCTTT
CASRSNGVNTEAFF
>TRBV11-2|TRBJ2-5|.|.
TGTGCCAGCAGCCACGGCGGGCCGTCGTTCGGGCAGTACTTC
CASSHGGPSFGQYF
>TRBV28|TRBJ2-1|.|.
TGTGCCAGCAGTTTATCCATGGGGCGTCGAGGACAGCAAGAGACCCAGTTCTTC
CASSLSMGRRGQQETQFF
>TRBV25-1|TRBJ2-5|.|TRBD2
TGTGCCAGCAGTGGACATGGGGGGGGCCAAGAGACCCAGTACTTC
CASSGHGGGQETQYF
>TRBV4-2|TRBJ2-7|.|TRBD2
TGTGCCAGCAGCAAGCAGCGGGGGGGCCCCTACGAGCAGTACTTC
CASSKQRGGPYEQYF
>TRBV7-7|TRBJ2-1|.|TRBD1
TGTGCCAGCAGCCCCGGGACAGGGGTACTCAATGAGCAGTTCTTC
CASSPGTGVLNEQFF
>TRBV20-1|TRBJ2-2|.|TRBD2
TGCAGTGCTAGAGACTTTAGACTAGCGGGGGGGGCGAACACCGGGGAGCTGTTTTTT
CSARDFRLAGGANTGELFF
>TRBV20-1|TRBJ2-3|.|TRBD2
TGCAGTGCTGGGACTAGCGGGGATAGGGCGGATACGCAGTATTTT
CSAGTSGDRADTQYF
>TRBV20-1|TRBJ2-1|.|.
TGCAGTGCTACCCGACAGAGCTCCTACAATGAGCAGTTCTTC
CSATRQSSYNEQFF
>TRBV28|TRBJ2-4|once|.
TGTGCCAGCCGCTCGGGGGTAGCCAAAAACATTCAGTACTTC
CASRSGVAKNIQYF
>TRBV10-3|TRBJ1-2|.|.
TGTGCCATCAGTGAGTCGCGGGGGACCTATGGCTACACCTTC
CAISESRGTYGYTF
>TRBV7-2|TRBJ2-5|many|TRBD2
TGTGCCAGCTCGAGCGGGGGATCAGGAGAGACCCAGTACTTC
CASSSGGSGETQYF
>TRBV7-2|TRBJ2-3|once|.
TGTGCCAGCAGCCCTCCATCTCGGGAGCAGTATTTT
CASSPPSREQYF
>TRBV5-1|TRBJ1-6|few|TRBD1
TGCGCCAGCAGCTTGTCGACAGGGATTAATTCACCCCTCCACTTT
CASSLSTGINSPLHF
>TRBV15|TRBJ2-3|few|TRBD1
TGTGCCACCAGCAGTAGACAGGGGTTAGATACGCAGTATTTT
CATSSRQGLDTQYF
>TRBV29-1|TRBJ1-6|many|TRBD1
TGCAGCGTTGTCCCCCTCCCGGGACAGTCCAAGAGCTCCTATAATTCACCCCTCCACTTT
CSVVPLPGQSKSSYNSPLHF
>TRBV20-1|TRBJ1-1|.|.
TGCAGTGGAGCATCGGCGGGGAACACTGAAGCTTTCTTT
CSGASAGNTEAFF
>TRBV12-3/TRBV12-4|TRBJ2-5|.|.
TGTGCCAGCAGTTTGGGTACAGGGAGCCCAAGAGAGACCCAGTACTTC
CASSLGTGSPRETQYF
>TRBV25-1|TRBJ1-2|.|.
TGTGCCAGCAGTGAATACAACGTCGAGGGGTATGGCTACACCTTC
CASSEYNVEGYGYTF
>TRBV10-3|TRBJ1-2|.|.
TGTGCCATCAGTGAGACAGGCGCGAACTATGGCTACACCTTC
CAISETGANYGYTF
>TRBV12-3/TRBV12-4|TRBJ2-5|.|TRBD1
TGTGCCAGCAGCAAAAGACAGGGAGACCAAGAGACCCAGTACTTC
CASSKRQGDQETQYF
>TRBV28|TRBJ2-7|once|.
TGTGCCAGCAGTAGCATCGGGGAGCACTACGAGCAGTACTTC
CASSSIGEHYEQYF
>TRBV2|TRBJ1-5|.|.
TGTGCCAGCAGTGCCGAGGTCCAGGGGCAGCCCCAGCATTTT
CASSAEVQGQPQHF
>TRBV20-1|TRBJ1-2|.|.
TGCAGTGCTCAGGGGAGGGGGGGTTCCAACTATGGCTACACCTTC
CSAQGRGGSNYGYTF
>TRBV5-1|TRBJ2-3|few|TRBD2
TGCGCCAGCAGCTTGGGAGCGGGGTCGCGAGATACGCAGTATTTT
CASSLGAGSRDTQYF
>TRBV10-1|TRBJ2-5|.|.
TGCGCCAGCAGTGAGTCCTACCGACCGGACAGAAACCAAGAGACCCAGTACTTC
CASSESYRPDRNQETQYF
>TRBV29-1|TRBJ2-3|.|TRBD2
TGCAGCGTTGACTTGGTAGCGGGGGCCTCGGATACGCAGTATTTT
CSVDLVAGASDTQYF
>TRBV6-6|TRBJ2-3|few|.
TGTGCCAGCAGGGGGTCGGCGTTGTATTTT
CASRGSALYF
>TRBV5-1|TRBJ2-1|.|TRBD1
TGCGCCAGCACCCTCACAGGGGGACTCTACAATGAGCAGTTCTTC
CASTLTGGLYNEQFF
>TRBV20-1|TRBJ2-1|.|.
TGCAGTGCTAGAGACCGATTGCGGTACAATGAGCAGTTCTTC
CSARDRLRYNEQFF
>TRBV28|TRBJ2-1|.|TRBD2
TGTGCCAGCAGTGTAAGCGGGGGGCTCTGGAATGAGCAGTTCTTC
CASSVSGGLWNEQFF
>TRBV5-8|TRBJ2-3|.|TRBD2
TGTGCCAGCAGCTCGATCACAGCGGGGAGGGATACGCAGTATTTT
CASSSITAGRDTQYF
>TRBV10-3|TRBJ2-1|.|TRBD2
TGTGCCATCAGTGAGTCTTTGAGGGAGGGCAATGAGCAGTTCTTC
CAISESLREGNEQFF
>TRBV6-2/TRBV6-3|TRBJ2-7|.|.
TGTGCCAGCAGCTCTCCCGTGTCCTACAATGAGCAGTACTTC
CASSSPVSYNEQYF
>TRBV7-2|TRBJ1-6|many|.
TGTGCCAGCAGCTTCTCCGGGCAGTTAAATAATTCACCCCTCCACTTT
CASSFSGQLNNSPLHF
>TRBV5-1|TRBJ2-1|.|.
TGCGCCAGCAGCACCCTAGCTACCTACAATGAGCAGTTCTTC
CASSTLATYNEQFF
>TRBV12-3/TRBV12-4|TRBJ1-5|few|.
TGTGCCAGCAGTCCAAGACAGGATGGAGTGAATCAGCCCCAGCATTTT
CASSPRQDGVNQPQHF
>TRBV6-6|TRBJ2-5|few|.
TGTGCCAGCAGGACCACTAGTGGAGAGACCCAGTACTTC
CASRTTSGETQYF
>TRBV9|TRBJ1-2|many|.
TGTGCCAGCAGCCCCCCTTTGGGCGGCGCTAGCTATGGCTACACCTTC
CASSPPLGGASYGYTF
>TRBV25-1|TRBJ2-7|.|TRBD1
TGTGCCAGCAGTGTCCGACAGGGGTACGAGCAGTACTTC
CASSVRQGYEQYF
>TRBV28|TRBJ2-5|.|TRBD1
TGTGCCAGCAGTTTACCGGGACAGGCGTCCCAAGAGACCCAGTACTTC
CASSLPGQASQETQYF
>TRBV20-1|TRBJ2-5|.|.
TGCAGTGCTGCAACAGACCTGACCCAGTACTTC
CSAATDLTQYF
>TRBV6-2/TRBV6-3|TRBJ2-5|few|TRBD2
TGTGCCACCCAGAAATCCGGGGGGGAGACCCAGTACTTC
CATQKSGGETQYF
>TRBV11-2|TRBJ2-6|.|.
TGTGCCAGCAGCTTGCACTTGCCCTCTGGGGCCAACGTCCTGACTTTC
CASSLHLPSGANVLTF
>TRBV2|TRBJ2-7|.|.
TGTGCCAGCAGTGAAGGGCAGGTCGGTAACTACGAGCAGTACTTC
CASSEGQVGNYEQYF
>TRBV6-1|TRBJ2-7|.|TRBD1
TGTGCCAGCAGTGAGAGGGACAGGTTTGCCTACGAGCAGTACTTC
CASSERDRFAYEQYF